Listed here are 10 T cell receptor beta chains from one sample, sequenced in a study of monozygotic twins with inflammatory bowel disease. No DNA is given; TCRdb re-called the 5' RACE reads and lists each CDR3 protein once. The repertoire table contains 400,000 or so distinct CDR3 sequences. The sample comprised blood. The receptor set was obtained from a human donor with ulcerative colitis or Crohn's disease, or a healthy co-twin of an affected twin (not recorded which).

The CDR3 region is CASSLQGGRGLFF. The chain couples TRBV5-5 to TRBJ2-2; as DNA is missing, the TRBD1 call by TCRdb cannot be tested. This CDR3 is built from 13 residues. Germline values: CDR1 SGHKS, CDR2 YYEKEE (reference sequence).

This chain's CDR3 is CASSYGVGVNPEQYF. V is TRBV6-2 or TRBV6-3 and J is TRBJ2-7. The CDR3 spans 15 residues. Germline CDR1 is MNHEY and CDR2 is SVGEGT.

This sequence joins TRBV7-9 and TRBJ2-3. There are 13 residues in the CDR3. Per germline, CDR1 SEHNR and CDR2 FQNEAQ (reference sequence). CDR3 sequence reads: CASSFAATDTQYF.

This CDR3 is CASSPGQGIVTETQYF. This chain uses TRBV18 with TRBJ2-5; the D call from TCRdb, TRBD1, cannot be confirmed without DNA. The CDR3 covers 16 residues. Germline assignment: CDR1 KGHSH and CDR2 LQKENI. Together with reference TRBV18 and TRBJ2-5, the CDR3 gives the full variable domain: NAGVMQNPRHLVRRRGQEARLRCSPMKGHSHVYWYRQLPEEGLKFMVYLQKENIIDESGMPKERFSAEFPKEGPSILRIQQVVRGDSAAYFCASSPGQGIVTETQYFGPGTRLLVL.

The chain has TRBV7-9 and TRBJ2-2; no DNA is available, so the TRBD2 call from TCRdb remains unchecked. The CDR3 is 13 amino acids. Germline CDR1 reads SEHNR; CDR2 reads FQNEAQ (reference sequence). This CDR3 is CASTEEGPGELFF.

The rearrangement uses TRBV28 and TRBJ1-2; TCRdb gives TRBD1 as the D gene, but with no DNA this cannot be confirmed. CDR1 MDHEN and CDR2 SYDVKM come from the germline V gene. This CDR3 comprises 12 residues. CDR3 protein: CASSDSTYGYTF.

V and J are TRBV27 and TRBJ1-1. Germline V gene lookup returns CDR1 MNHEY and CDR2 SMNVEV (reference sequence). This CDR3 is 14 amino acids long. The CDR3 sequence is CASGRSSLNTEAFF.

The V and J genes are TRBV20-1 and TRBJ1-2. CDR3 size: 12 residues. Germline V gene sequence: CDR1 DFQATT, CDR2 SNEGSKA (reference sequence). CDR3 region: CSARTVNYGYTF.

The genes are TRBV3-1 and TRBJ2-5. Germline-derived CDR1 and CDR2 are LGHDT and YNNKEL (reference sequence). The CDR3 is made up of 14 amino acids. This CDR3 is CASSQEVSQETQYF.

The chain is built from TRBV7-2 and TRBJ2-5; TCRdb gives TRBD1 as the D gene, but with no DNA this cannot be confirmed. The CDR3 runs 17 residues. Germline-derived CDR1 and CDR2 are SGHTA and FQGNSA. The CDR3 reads CSSSFRPLGRSVETQYF.